This TCR beta chain was obtained from a study of T-cell memory formation after mild COVID-19. Findings and limits, study-wide: Of the contracting clones, CD4+ ones lay mainly in CM and EM, and CD8+ ones in EMRA.

TCRdb called the 5' RACE reads again in MiXCR, with one record for every CDR3 protein. The top ten clones hold roughly 9.7% of a sample with 350,000 to 450,000 distinct CDR3 sequences, around 24% of them seen once. This clonotype was recorded a few times. Its cognate antigen is unknown. The CDR3 is 17 residues long. V dropped 5 bases and J dropped 5 bases, with 22 bases sitting between them. Germline V gene lookup returns CDR1 SGHVS and CDR2 FNYEAQ. The specimen was PBMCs or a T cell subset sorted from them (not recorded which). The TCR sequence derives from an adult woman who had mild COVID-19 (a few samples of this study predate the infection). Cell type and time point are not known. The gene calls are TRBV7-6 and TRBJ2-1; tentatively, D is TRBD1 (6 bases). CDR3: CASSPYATGPLNNEQFF. CDR3 DNA: TGTGCCAGCAGCCCATACGCAACAGGGCCGCTAAACAATGAGCAGTTCTTC.